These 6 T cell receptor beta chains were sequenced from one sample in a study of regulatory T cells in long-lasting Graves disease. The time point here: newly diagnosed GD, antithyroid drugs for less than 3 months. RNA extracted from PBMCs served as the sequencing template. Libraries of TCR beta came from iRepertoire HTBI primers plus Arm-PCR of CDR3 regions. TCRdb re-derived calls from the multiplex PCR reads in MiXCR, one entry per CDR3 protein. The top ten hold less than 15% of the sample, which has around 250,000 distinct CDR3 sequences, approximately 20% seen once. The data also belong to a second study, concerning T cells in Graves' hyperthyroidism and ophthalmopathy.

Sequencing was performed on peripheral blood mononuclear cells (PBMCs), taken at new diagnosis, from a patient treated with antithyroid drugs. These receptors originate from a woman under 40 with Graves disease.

The CDR3: CASSQTGQMNQPQHF. Written as DNA, the CDR3 is TGCGCCAGCAGCCAAACGGGACAAATGAATCAGCCCCAGCATTTT. The chain combines TRBV4-1 with TRBJ1-5; D possibly corresponds to TRBD1 (6 bases). The germline V and J ends were trimmed by 2 bases and 4 bases, with 12 bases remaining between them. The CDR3 is 15 residues long. Germline V gene data show CDR1 as MGHRA and CDR2 as YSYEKL.

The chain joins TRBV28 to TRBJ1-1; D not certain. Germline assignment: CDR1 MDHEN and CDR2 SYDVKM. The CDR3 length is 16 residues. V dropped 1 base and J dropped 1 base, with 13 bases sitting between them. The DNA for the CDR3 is TGTGCCAGCAGTTTATCCTCCACCTTTAAGAACACTGAAGCTTTCTTT. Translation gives CASSLSSTFKNTEAFF.

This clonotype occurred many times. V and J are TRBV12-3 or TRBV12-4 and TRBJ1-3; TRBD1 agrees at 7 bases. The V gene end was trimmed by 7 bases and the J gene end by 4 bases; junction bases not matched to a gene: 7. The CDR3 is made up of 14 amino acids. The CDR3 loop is CASNQGGEGNTIYF. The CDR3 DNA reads TGTGCCAGCAACCAGGGGGGAGAAGGAAACACCATATATTTT.

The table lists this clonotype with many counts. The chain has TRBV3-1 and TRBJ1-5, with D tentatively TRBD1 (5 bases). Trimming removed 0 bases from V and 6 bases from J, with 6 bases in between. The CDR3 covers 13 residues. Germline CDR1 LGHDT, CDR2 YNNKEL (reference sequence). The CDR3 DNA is TGTGCCAGCAGCCAAGACAGGGTTCAGCCCCAGCATTTT. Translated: CASSQDRVQPQHF. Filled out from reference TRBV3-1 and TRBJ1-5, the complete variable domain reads DTAVSQTPKYLVTQMGNDKSIKCEQNLGHDTMYWYKQDSKKFLKIMFSYNNKELIINETVPNRFSPKSPDKAHLNLHINSLELGDSAVYFCASSQDRVQPQHFGDGTRLSIL.

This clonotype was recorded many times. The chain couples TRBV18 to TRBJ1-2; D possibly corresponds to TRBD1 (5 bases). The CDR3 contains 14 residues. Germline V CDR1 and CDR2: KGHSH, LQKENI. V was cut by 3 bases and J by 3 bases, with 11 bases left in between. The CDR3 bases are TGTGCCAGCTCACCTGGCAGGGAGTACTATGGCTACACCTTC. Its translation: CASSPGREYYGYTF.

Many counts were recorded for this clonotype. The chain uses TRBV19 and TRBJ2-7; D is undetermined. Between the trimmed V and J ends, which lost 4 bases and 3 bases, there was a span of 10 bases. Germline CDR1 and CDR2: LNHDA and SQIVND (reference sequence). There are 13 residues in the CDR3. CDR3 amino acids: CASSKQDRYEQYF. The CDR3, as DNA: TGTGCCAGTAGTAAGCAGGACCGCTACGAGCAGTACTTC. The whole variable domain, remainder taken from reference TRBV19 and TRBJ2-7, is DGGITQSPKYLFRKEGQNVTLSCEQNLNHDAMYWYRQDPGQGLRLIYYSQIVNDFQKGDIAEGYSVSREKKESFPLTVTSAQKNPTAFYLCASSKQDRYEQYFGPGTRLTVT.